This T cell receptor (beta chain) was found in a study of T cell repertoires in cytomegalovirus infection. Background on the study: HLA-B-restricted CMV epitopes that are well studied, plus recently identified HLA-C-restricted ones, were used by the study. Study observations and caveats: Within the response measured ex vivo, HLA-C-restricted CMV-specific TCR beta clonotypes were dominant. The cumulative frequency of public TCR beta families identified carriers of CMV plus the relevant HLA.

From the reads, TCRdb called clonotypes with MiXCR, one entry per CDR3 protein. The data contain roughly 920,000 distinct CDR3 sequences, approximately 30% of them seen just once; the ten biggest clones take up 13%. The CDR3 runs 17 residues. V lost 0 bases to trimming and J lost 3 bases; unmatched junction nucleotides: 10. From germline, CDR1 is SGHNT and CDR2 YYREEE (reference sequence). This clonotype has just a few counts. The antigen remains undetermined. This specimen consisted of cultured CD8+ T cells from PBMCs, obtained from culture after CMV antigen stimulation. This chain connects TRBV5-4 to TRBJ1-1; the match to TRBD1 covers 8 bases. This receptor was identified in a human donor in good health (CMV status not recorded). Some clones in this sample may be carry-over from other donors' samples. The CDR3 DNA follows: TGTGCCAGCAGCTTGGGGGACAGGCGCCCCTTAGACACTGAAGCTTTCTTT. This encodes CASSLGDRRPLDTEAFF.